This TCR beta chain came from a study of shared clonotypes between healthy human individuals. Across the whole study: Donor composition was two women and a few men, aged 18 to 49.

The CDR3 has 14 amino acids. Germline trimming cut 0 bases from V and 4 bases from J; bases unmatched to any gene: 2. Germline V gene data show CDR1 as SGDLS and CDR2 as YYNGEE. With respect to this clone: Its specificity is unknown. Other DNA sequences in this specimen translate into the identical CDR3.

Data came from immunoSEQ multiplex PCR; TCRdb stores just in-frame clones and leaves some out. Of about 2 million clones in the sample, about 95% are singletons; the top ten hold under 1.5%. Regarding the study as a whole: The diversity represented, both genetic and in exposure history, was limited by few donors.

Naive CD8 cells, CD45RO-negative and positively selected for CCR7, excluded terminally differentiated effector memory CD45RA+ cells. Adult Caucasians living in Nashville, Tennessee made up all of the donors. This clonotype was obtained from a man younger than 35 in good health. The chain carries TRBV9 and TRBJ2-7, with 9 bases aligning to TRBD2. Sequencing was done on a sample of naive CD8+ T cells sorted from blood. The CDR3 DNA is TGTGCCAGCAGCGTAGGCGGGGGGGCTTACGAGCAGTACTTC. Translated, it gives CASSVGGGAYEQYF.